A single sample is the source of the 22 T cell receptor beta chains below, sequenced in a study of cytomegalovirus exposure and HLA in healthy donors. The PCR contained 60 Vbeta and 13 Jbeta primers. TCRdb's table, derived via immunoSEQ multiplex PCR, lists solely in-frame clones and lacks some. The data hold 120,000 to 150,000 clones, with around 76% observed a single time. Source material: PBMCs. The source of these receptors is a male donor in good health and CMV-seronegative.

J is TRBJ2-7 and V is TRBV7-2, with D hard to call. The CDR3 totals 12 residues. V lost 2 bases and J 3 bases, leaving 5 bases between the germline ends. Germline V gene lookup returns CDR1 SGHTA and CDR2 FQGNSA. The CDR3 reads CASSLSLYEQYF. The CDR3 region has the DNA TGTGCCAGCAGCTTATCACTCTACGAGCAGTACTTC. Drawing the rest from reference TRBV7-2 and TRBJ2-7, the complete variable domain is GAGVSQSPSNKVTEKGKDVELRCDPISGHTALYWYRQSLGQGLEFLIYFQGNSAPDKSGLPSDRFSAERTGGSVSTLTIQRTQQEDSAVYLCASSLSLYEQYFGPGTRLTVT.

The rearrangement joins TRBV9 to TRBJ2-1, with TRBD2 matching over 13 bases. V was pared by 3 bases and J by 8 bases, with 5 bases of the junction left unmatched. The length of the CDR3 is 15 residues. The germline V gene has CDR1 SGDLS and CDR2 YYNGEE. CDR3 region: CASSETSGRTDEQFF. In DNA, the CDR3 is TGTGCCAGCAGCGAGACTAGCGGGAGGACCGATGAGCAGTTCTTC.

This chain connects TRBV9 to TRBJ2-1, with 8 bases matching TRBD2. The CDR3 has 15 amino acids. Germline CDR1 and CDR2: SGDLS and YYNGEE. Germline trimming cut 3 bases from V and 3 bases from J; bases unmatched to any gene: 5. CDR3 loop: CASSASGGDYNEQFF. In nucleotides, the CDR3 is TGTGCCAGCAGCGCATCGGGGGGGGACTACAATGAGCAGTTCTTC.

The chain employs TRBV7-8 and TRBJ1-5, with D possibly matching TRBD1 (6 bases). Trimming took 4 bases from V and 0 from J, leaving 16 bases between them. In germline, CDR1 is SGHVS, CDR2 FQNEAQ. The CDR3 runs to 17 residues. This chain's CDR3 is CASSYPTGIHSNQPQHF. The CDR3 DNA sequence: TGTGCCAGCAGCTACCCCACAGGGATACATAGCAATCAGCCCCAGCATTTT.

The chain links TRBV2 to TRBJ1-5; a possible D gene is TRBD1 (6 bases). The germline V gene has CDR1 SNHLY and CDR2 FYNNEI. The length of the CDR3 is 13 residues. Trimming removed 11 bases at V and 3 bases at J, with 14 bases between. The chain's CDR3 is CAAGTYTNQPQHF. DNA of the CDR3: TGTGCCGCCGGGACATACACCAATCAGCCCCAGCATTTT.

This chain joins TRBV27 and TRBJ2-2; D uncertain. Trimming pared 2 bases from V and 7 bases from J, leaving 17 bases between. The germline V gene encodes CDR1 MNHEY and CDR2 SMNVEV (reference sequence). The CDR3 is made up of 16 amino acids. The CDR3, as DNA: TGTGCCAGCAGTTTAACCGATGCGGTCGGCATCGGGGAGCTGTTTTTT. Translating it yields CASSLTDAVGIGELFF.

This chain uses TRBV2 with TRBJ2-5; no reliable D call. Trimming cost V 5 bases and J 2 bases, with 3 bases left between them. Germline values: CDR1 SNHLY, CDR2 FYNNEI. The CDR3 runs to 11 residues. The CDR3 spells CASSPQETQYF. Here the CDR3 DNA reads TGTGCCAGCAGTCCGCAAGAGACCCAGTACTTC.

There are a few counts of this clone. The chain couples TRBV6-1 to TRBJ2-2, with D maybe TRBD1 (5 bases). The CDR3 covers 15 residues. Between the trimmed V and J ends, which lost 7 bases and 8 bases, there was a span of 20 bases. Germline V gene lookup returns CDR1 MNHNS and CDR2 SASEGT. CDR3: CASNKGASLSGELFF. The CDR3 DNA reads TGTGCCAGCAATAAAGGGGCATCATTGTCGGGGGAGCTGTTTTTT.

This chain uses TRBV15 with TRBJ1-1; perhaps TRBD1 as D (6 bases). With 9 bases removed from V and 1 base from J, the gap between germline ends came to 21 bases. This CDR3 has 16 residues. CDR1 is LNHNV and CDR2 is YYDKDF in the germline V gene (reference sequence). CDR3 DNA sequence: TGTGCCACTACTATGGGGGCCGGATTGGAGAACACTGAAGCTTTCTTT. Its protein product is CATTMGAGLENTEAFF.

This clone was detected once. The chain joins TRBV7-9 to TRBJ1-2; 8 positions agree with TRBD1. After removal of 4 bases from V and 3 bases from J, the junction contained 4 bases not matched to a gene. The CDR3 sequence is 14 residues long. Germline V gives CDR1 SEHNR, CDR2 FQNEAQ (reference sequence). This CDR3 reads CASSSQTGDYGYTF. CDR3 DNA sequence: TGTGCCAGCAGCTCGCAGACAGGGGACTATGGCTACACCTTC. Full variable domain (missing parts from reference TRBV7-9 and TRBJ1-2): DTGVSQNPRHKITKRGQNVTFRCDPISEHNRLYWYRQTLGQGPEFLTYFQNEAQLEKSRLLSDRFSAERPKGSFSTLEIQRTEQGDSAMYLCASSSQTGDYGYTFGSGTRLTVV.

This chain uses TRBV30 with TRBJ2-7; D unresolved. Germline values: CDR1 GTSNPN, CDR2 SVGIG (reference sequence). Trimming stripped 0 bases from V and 0 bases from J, with 12 bases between. The CDR3 is 15 residues long. CDR3 amino acids: CAWSVGHSSSYEQYF. In DNA, the CDR3 is TGTGCCTGGAGTGTAGGCCACAGCAGCTCCTACGAGCAGTACTTC.

CDR3 amino acids: CASSQGGLGEQFF. As DNA, the CDR3 is TGCGCCAGCAGCCAAGGAGGTCTAGGTGAGCAGTTCTTC. This rearrangement joins TRBV4-1 to TRBJ2-1, with no clear D. Between the trimmed V and J ends, which lost 1 base and 9 bases, there was a span of 10 bases. Per germline, CDR1 MGHRA and CDR2 YSYEKL. This CDR3 comprises 13 residues.

This sequence joins TRBV5-1 and TRBJ1-2; a weak D match, TRBD1 (6 bases). CDR3 size: 13 residues. The germline V gene has CDR1 SGHRS and CDR2 YFSETQ. V gave up 4 bases and J gave up 3 bases, with 10 bases separating them. CDR3 DNA: TGCGCCAGCAGCGTCGAGGGGGACTATGGCTACACCTTC. This translates into CASSVEGDYGYTF.

CDR3 in amino acids: CASKFGTSGFIAQETQYF. The CDR3 coding sequence is TGCGCCAGCAAATTCGGGACTAGCGGCTTCATAGCCCAAGAGACCCAGTACTTC. V gene TRBV10-1 combines with J gene TRBJ2-5; TRBD2 agrees at 11 bases. CDR1 is WNHNN, CDR2 SYGVQD, per germline (reference sequence). The CDR3 is 18 residues long. With V trimmed by 7 bases and J by 1 base, 14 bases remained unmatched.

This clone occurred once. The chain combines TRBV5-4 with TRBJ2-5, with TRBD1 as a possible D gene (6 bases). V shed 3 bases and J shed 5 bases, with 11 bases lying between them. Germline loops: CDR1 SGHNT, CDR2 YYREEE (reference sequence). This CDR3 has 13 amino acids. The CDR3 nucleotides are TGTGCCAGCAGCTCCGGACAGTTGGAGACCCAGTACTTC. This translates into CASSSGQLETQYF. Together with reference TRBV5-4 and TRBJ2-5, the CDR3 gives the full variable domain: ETGVTQSPTHLIKTRGQQVTLRCSSQSGHNTVSWYQQALGQGPQFIFQYYREEENGRGNFPPRFSGLQFPNYSSELNVNALELDDSALYLCASSSGQLETQYFGPGTRLLVL.

The V gene is TRBV9, the J gene TRBJ1-2, with TRBD1 identical over 8 bases. The CDR3 has 11 residues. Germline loops: CDR1 SGDLS, CDR2 YYNGEE. V gave up 7 bases and J gave up 8 bases; unmatched junction bases: 4. Here the CDR3 reads CASLGTGGYTF. CDR3 DNA sequence: TGTGCCAGCTTGGGGACAGGAGGCTACACCTTC.

CDR3 loop: CASDRDGLRNIQYF. The CDR3 DNA reads TGTGCCAGCGACAGGGACGGACTTCGAAACATTCAGTACTTC. J is TRBJ2-4 and V is TRBV2; 7 bases agree with TRBD1. The junction had 10 bases not matched to a gene; V was cut back by 8 bases and J by 6 bases. In germline, CDR1 is SNHLY, CDR2 FYNNEI. The CDR3 is made up of 14 amino acids. Looking up the rest from reference TRBV2 and TRBJ2-4 gives the full variable domain: EPEVTQTPSHQVTQMGQEVILRCVPISNHLYFYWYRQILGQKVEFLVSFYNNEISEKSEIFDDQFSVERPDGSNFTLKIRSTKLEDSAMYFCASDRDGLRNIQYFGAGTRLSVL.

Only a few counts were recorded for this clone. The chain couples TRBV5-4 to TRBJ1-3; D is perhaps TRBD1 (5 bases). Deletions cut 0 bases from V and 0 bases from J, with 13 bases between. The CDR3 length is 17 residues. Germline V CDR1 and CDR2: SGHNT, YYREEE (reference sequence). The CDR3 loop is CASSLEGRVGSGNTIYF. The DNA for the CDR3 is TGTGCCAGCAGCTTGGAGGGCAGGGTAGGCTCTGGAAACACCATATATTTT.

This clone was counted between two and nine times. The gene calls are TRBV5-1 and TRBJ2-3; possibly TRBD2 for D (6 bases). The CDR3 covers 16 residues. The germline V gene has CDR1 SGHRS and CDR2 YFSETQ. The V end lost 6 bases, the J end lost 2 bases, and 19 bases lay between the germline ends. The CDR3 region has the DNA TGCGCCAGCACACGTACGGTTGGGGGGTCCACAGATACGCAGTATTTT. It translates to CASTRTVGGSTDTQYF.

The rearrangement links TRBV4-1 to TRBJ2-7, with 11 bases matching TRBD2. CDR3 length equals 16 residues. V lost 4 bases, J lost 6 bases, and 11 bases stayed unmatched. Germline CDR1 is MGHRA and CDR2 is YSYEKL. The CDR3 DNA sequence: TGCGCCAGCAGCCTTTCGCCCCTAGCGGGGGGTCCCGAGCAGTACTTC. It is translated as CASSLSPLAGGPEQYF.

The gene calls are TRBV7-8 and TRBJ2-5; the D gene is possibly TRBD1 (6 bases). The J call is uncertain, as TRBJ2-7 better fits the DNA end. CDR3 length: 18 residues. Germline-derived CDR1 and CDR2 are SGHVS and FQNEAQ. The CDR3 spells CASSLESATGLNTYEQYF. In nucleotides, the CDR3 is TGTGCCAGCAGCTTAGAGTCTGCGACAGGACTCAACACCTACGAGCAGTACTTC.

The chain recombines TRBV5-1 with TRBJ1-3; the D gene is possibly TRBD1 (5 bases). Per the germline V gene, CDR1 is SGHRS and CDR2 is YFSETQ. V was clipped by 0 bases and J by 2 bases, with 6 bases between them. This CDR3 contains 14 residues. As DNA, the CDR3 is TGCGCCAGCAGCTTGGCGACAGCTGGAAACACCATATATTTT. Translating it yields CASSLATAGNTIYF.